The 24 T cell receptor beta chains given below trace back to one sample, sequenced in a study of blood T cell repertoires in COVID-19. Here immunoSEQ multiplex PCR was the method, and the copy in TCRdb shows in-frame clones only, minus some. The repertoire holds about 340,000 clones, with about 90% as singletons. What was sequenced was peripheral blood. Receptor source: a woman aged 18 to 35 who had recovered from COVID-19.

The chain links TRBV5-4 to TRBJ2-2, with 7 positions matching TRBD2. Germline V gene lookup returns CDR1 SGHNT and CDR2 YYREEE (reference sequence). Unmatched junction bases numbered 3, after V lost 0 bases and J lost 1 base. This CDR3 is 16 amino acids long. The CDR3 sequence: CASSLGGSGNTGELFF. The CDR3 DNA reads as TGTGCCAGCAGCTTGGGCGGGAGCGGGAACACCGGGGAGCTGTTTTTT.

The CDR3 protein is CASSQSSSYYNEQFF. The CDR3 DNA is TGCGCCAGCAGTCAATCGAGTTCGTACTACAATGAGCAGTTCTTC. The V call is TRBV23-1, the J call TRBJ2-1, with D unresolved. TRBV23-1 carries the ORF label, with uncertain function. The length of the CDR3 is 15 residues. Trimming stripped 0 bases from V and 3 bases from J, with 9 bases between.

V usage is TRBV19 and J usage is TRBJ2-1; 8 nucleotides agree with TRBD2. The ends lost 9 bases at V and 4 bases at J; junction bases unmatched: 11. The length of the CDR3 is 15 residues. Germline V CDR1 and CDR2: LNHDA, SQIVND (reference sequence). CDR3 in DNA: TGTGCCAGCAGGGCGTCGGCGGGAGGTTACAATGAGCAGTTCTTC. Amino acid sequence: CASRASAGGYNEQFF.

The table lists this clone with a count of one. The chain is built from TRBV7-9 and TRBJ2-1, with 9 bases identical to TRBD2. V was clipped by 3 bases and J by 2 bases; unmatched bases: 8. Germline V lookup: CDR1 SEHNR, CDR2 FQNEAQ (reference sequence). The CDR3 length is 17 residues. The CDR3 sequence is CASSFVGGRATYNEQFF. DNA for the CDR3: TGTGCCAGCAGCTTTGTGGGCGGGAGGGCCACCTACAATGAGCAGTTCTTC.

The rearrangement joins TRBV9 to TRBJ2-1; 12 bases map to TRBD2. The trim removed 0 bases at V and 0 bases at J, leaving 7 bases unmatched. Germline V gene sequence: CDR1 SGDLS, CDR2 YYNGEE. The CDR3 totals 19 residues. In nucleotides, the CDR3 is TGTGCCAGCAGCGTAGCTGGGCTAGCGGGAGGGAGCTCCTACAATGAGCAGTTCTTC. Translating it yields CASSVAGLAGGSSYNEQFF.

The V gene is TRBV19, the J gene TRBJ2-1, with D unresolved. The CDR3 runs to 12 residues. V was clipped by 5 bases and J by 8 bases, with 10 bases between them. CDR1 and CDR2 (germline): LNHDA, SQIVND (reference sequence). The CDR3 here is CASSEYHYEQFF. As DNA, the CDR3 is TGTGCCAGTAGTGAATACCACTATGAGCAGTTCTTC.

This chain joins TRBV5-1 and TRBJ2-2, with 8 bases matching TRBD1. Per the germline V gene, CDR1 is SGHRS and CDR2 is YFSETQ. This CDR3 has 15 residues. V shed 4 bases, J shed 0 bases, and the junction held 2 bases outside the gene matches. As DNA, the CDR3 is TGCGCCAGCAGCCAACAGGGGGCGAACACCGGGGAGCTGTTTTTT. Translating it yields CASSQQGANTGELFF. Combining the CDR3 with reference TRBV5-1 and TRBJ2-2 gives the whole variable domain KAGVTQTPRYLIKTRGQQVTLSCSPISGHRSVSWYQQTPGQGLQFLFEYFSETQRNKGNFPGRFSGRQFSNSRSEMNVSTLELGDSALYLCASSQQGANTGELFFGEGSRLTVL.

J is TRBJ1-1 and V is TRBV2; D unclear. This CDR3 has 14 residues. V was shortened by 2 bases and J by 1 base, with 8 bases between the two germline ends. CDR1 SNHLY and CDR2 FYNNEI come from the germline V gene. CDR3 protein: CASSEIPGNTEAFF. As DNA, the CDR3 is TGTGCCAGCAGTGAAATTCCGGGGAACACTGAAGCTTTCTTT.

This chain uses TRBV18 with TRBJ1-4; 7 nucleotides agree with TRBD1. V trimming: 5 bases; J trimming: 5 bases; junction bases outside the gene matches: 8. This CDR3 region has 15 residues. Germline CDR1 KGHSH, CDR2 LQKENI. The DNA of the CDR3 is TGTGCCAGCTCAGATTTTGACAGGGCAAATGAAAAACTGTTTTTT. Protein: CASSDFDRANEKLFF. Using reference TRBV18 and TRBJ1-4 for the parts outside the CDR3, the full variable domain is NAGVMQNPRHLVRRRGQEARLRCSPMKGHSHVYWYRQLPEEGLKFMVYLQKENIIDESGMPKERFSAEFPKEGPSILRIQQVVRGDSAAYFCASSDFDRANEKLFFGSGTQLSVL.

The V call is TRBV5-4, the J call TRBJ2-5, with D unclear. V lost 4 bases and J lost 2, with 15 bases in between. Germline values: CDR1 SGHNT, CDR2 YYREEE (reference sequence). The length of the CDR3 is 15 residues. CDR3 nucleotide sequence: TGTGCCAGCAGCCGCGGCTACATCGATCAAGAGACCCAGTACTTC. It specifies CASSRGYIDQETQYF.

The CDR3 DNA reads as TGTGCCAGTACCCTGGACGGGAGGAACACTGAAGCTTTCTTT. Translated, it gives CASTLDGRNTEAFF. This chain uses TRBV19 with TRBJ1-1; no clear D. The germline V gene encodes CDR1 LNHDA and CDR2 SQIVND (reference sequence). The CDR3 consists of 14 residues. V shed 7 bases and J shed 1 base, with 13 bases lying between them. Together with reference TRBV19 and TRBJ1-1, the CDR3 gives the full variable domain: DGGITQSPKYLFRKEGQNVTLSCEQNLNHDAMYWYRQDPGQGLRLIYYSQIVNDFQKGDIAEGYSVSREKKESFPLTVTSAQKNPTAFYLCASTLDGRNTEAFFGQGTRLTVV.

Here the CDR3 DNA reads TGTGCCAGCAGCTTCGACAGCCACACTGAAGCTTTCTTT. Encoded protein: CASSFDSHTEAFF. The J gene is TRBJ1-1, the V gene TRBV5-6; tentative D call: TRBD1 (5 bases). V shed 2 bases and J shed 3 bases, with 8 bases lying between them. Per germline, CDR1 SGHDT and CDR2 YYEEEE. The CDR3 extends over 13 amino acids.

The CDR3 DNA sequence: TGTGCCAGCAGCCGGGGGGGGTTCTCAGGGGCAGATACGCAGTATTTT. As protein: CASSRGGFSGADTQYF. The V gene is TRBV3-1 (or the pseudogene TRBV3-2), the J gene TRBJ2-3, with D perhaps TRBD2 (7 bases). The germline V gene has CDR1 LGHDT and CDR2 YNNKEL (reference sequence). The CDR3 length is 16 residues. Trimming pared 4 bases from V and 4 bases from J, leaving 18 bases between.

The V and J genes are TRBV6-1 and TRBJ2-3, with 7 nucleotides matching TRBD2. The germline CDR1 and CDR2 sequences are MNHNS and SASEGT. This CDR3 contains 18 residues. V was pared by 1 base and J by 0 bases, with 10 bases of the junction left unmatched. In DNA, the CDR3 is TGTGCCAGCAGTGAAGGTTATTGGGCTAGCGGAAGCACAGATACGCAGTATTTT. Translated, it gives CASSEGYWASGSTDTQYF.

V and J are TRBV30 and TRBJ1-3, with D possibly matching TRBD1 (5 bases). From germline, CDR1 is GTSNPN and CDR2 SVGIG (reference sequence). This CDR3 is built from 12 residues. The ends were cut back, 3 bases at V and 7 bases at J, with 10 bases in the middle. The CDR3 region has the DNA TGTGCCTGGAGCTTTCGGGGGAACACCATATATTTT. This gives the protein CAWSFRGNTIYF.

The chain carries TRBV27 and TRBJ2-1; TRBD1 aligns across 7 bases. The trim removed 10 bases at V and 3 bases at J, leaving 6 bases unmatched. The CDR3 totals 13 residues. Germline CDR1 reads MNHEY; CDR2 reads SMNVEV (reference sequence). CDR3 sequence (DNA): TGTGCCACGGGGAGACAGGGCTACAATGAGCAGTTCTTC. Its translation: CATGRQGYNEQFF.

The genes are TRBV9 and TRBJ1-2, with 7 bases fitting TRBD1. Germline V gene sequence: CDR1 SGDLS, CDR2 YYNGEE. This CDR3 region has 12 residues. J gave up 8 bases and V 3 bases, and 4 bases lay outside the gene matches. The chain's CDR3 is CASSETGRGYTF. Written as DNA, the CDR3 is TGTGCCAGCAGCGAGACAGGGCGAGGCTACACCTTC.

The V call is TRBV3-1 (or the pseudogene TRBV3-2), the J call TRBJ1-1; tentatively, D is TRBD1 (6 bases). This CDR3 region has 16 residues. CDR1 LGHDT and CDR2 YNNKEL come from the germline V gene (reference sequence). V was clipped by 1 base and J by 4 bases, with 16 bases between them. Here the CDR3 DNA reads TGTGCCAGCAGCCAAGGGCCCGGGGGGGCGGGCACTGAAGCTTTCTTT. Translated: CASSQGPGGAGTEAFF.

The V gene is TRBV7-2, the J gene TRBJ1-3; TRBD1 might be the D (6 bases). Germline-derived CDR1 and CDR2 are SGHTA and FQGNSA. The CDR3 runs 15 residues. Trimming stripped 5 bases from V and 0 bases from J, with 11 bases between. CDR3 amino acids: CASSPQGYSGNTIYF. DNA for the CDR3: TGTGCCAGCAGCCCACAGGGCTACTCTGGAAACACCATATATTTT.

CDR3 amino acids: CASSLARSRVWETQYF. The CDR3 DNA is TGTGCCAGCAGCTTAGCTCGATCTAGAGTCTGGGAGACCCAGTACTTC. The chain recombines TRBV7-9 with TRBJ2-5; D gene unclear. Trimming removed 0 bases at V and 5 bases at J, with 16 bases between. This CDR3 contains 16 residues. The V gene's germline CDR1 is SEHNR and CDR2 FQNEAQ (reference sequence). The variable domain in full, with the rest retrieved from reference TRBV7-9 and TRBJ2-5, is DTGVSQNPRHKITKRGQNVTFRCDPISEHNRLYWYRQTLGQGPEFLTYFQNEAQLEKSRLLSDRFSAERPKGSFSTLEIQRTEQGDSAMYLCASSLARSRVWETQYFGPGTRLLVL.

The CDR3 sequence is CASSQEKLASPYNEQFF. In DNA form, the CDR3 reads TGCGCCAGCAGCCAAGAGAAACTAGCCTCACCTTACAATGAGCAGTTCTTC. The rearrangement uses TRBV4-1 and TRBJ2-1; D is perhaps TRBD2 (6 bases). Germline V CDR1 and CDR2: MGHRA, YSYEKL. Trimming took off 0 bases at V and 4 bases at J, with 16 bases between the two ends. This CDR3 contains 17 residues.

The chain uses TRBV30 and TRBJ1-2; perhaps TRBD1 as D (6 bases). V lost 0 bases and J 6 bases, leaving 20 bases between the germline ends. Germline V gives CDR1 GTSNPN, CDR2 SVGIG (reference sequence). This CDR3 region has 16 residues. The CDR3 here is CAWSVRGRGRRDGYTF. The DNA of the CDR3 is TGTGCCTGGAGTGTACGTGGCAGGGGAAGAAGGGATGGCTACACCTTC. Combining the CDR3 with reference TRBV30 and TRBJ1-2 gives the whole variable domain SQTIHQWPATLVQPVGSPLSLECTVEGTSNPNLYWYRQAAGRGLQLLFYSVGIGQISSEVPQNLSASRPQDRQFILSSKKLLLSDSGFYLCAWSVRGRGRRDGYTFGSGTRLTVV.

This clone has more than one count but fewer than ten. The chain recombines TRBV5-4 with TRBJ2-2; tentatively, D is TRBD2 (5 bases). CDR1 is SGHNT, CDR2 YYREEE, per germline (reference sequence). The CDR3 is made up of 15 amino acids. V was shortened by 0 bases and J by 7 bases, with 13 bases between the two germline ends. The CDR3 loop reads CASSLGEFSGGELFF. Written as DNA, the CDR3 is TGTGCCAGCAGCTTGGGGGAGTTCTCGGGCGGGGAGCTGTTTTTT.

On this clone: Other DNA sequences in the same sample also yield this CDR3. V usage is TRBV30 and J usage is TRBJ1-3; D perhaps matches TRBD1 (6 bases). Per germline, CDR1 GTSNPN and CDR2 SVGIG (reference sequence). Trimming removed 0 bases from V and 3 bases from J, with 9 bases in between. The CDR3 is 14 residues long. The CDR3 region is CAWSVGGFGNTIYF. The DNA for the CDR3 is TGTGCCTGGAGTGTAGGGGGATTTGGAAACACCATATATTTT. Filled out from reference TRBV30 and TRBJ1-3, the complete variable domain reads SQTIHQWPATLVQPVGSPLSLECTVEGTSNPNLYWYRQAAGRGLQLLFYSVGIGQISSEVPQNLSASRPQDRQFILSSKKLLLSDSGFYLCAWSVGGFGNTIYFGEGSWLTVV.